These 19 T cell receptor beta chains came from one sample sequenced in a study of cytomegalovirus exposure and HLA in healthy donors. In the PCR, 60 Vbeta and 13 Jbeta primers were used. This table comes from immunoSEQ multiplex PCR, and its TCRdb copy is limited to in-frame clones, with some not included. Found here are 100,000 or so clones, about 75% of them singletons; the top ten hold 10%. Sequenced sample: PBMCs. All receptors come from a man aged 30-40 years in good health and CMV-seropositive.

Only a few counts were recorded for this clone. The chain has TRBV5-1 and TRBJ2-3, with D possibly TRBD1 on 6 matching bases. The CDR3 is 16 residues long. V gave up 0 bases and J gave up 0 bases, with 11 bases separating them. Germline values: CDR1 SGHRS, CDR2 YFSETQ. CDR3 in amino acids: CASSLAGQTSTDTQYF. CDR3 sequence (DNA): TGCGCCAGCAGCTTGGCAGGACAGACTAGCACAGATACGCAGTATTTT.

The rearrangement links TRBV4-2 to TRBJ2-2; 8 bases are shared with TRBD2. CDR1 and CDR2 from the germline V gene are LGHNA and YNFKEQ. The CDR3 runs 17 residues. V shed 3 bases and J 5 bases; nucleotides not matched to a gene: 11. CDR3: CASSHITVSGGTGELFF. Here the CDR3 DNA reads TGTGCCAGCAGCCACATCACCGTGAGCGGGGGAACCGGGGAGCTGTTTTTT.

The CDR3 sequence: CASSSVGGRNEKLFF. CDR3 DNA sequence: TGTGCCAGCAGCTCAGTAGGTGGGAGAAATGAAAAACTGTTTTTT. The V and J genes are TRBV11-2 and TRBJ1-4; D is uncertain. V lost 4 bases and J 5 bases, leaving 14 bases between the germline ends. Germline V CDR1 and CDR2: SGHAT, FQNNGV. The CDR3 has 15 residues.

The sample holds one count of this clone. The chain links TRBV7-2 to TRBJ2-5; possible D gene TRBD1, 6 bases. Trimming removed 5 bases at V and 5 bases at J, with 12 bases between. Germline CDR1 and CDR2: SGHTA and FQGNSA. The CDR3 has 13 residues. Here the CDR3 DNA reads TGTGCCAGCAGCCTAGAAGGGGGTGAGACCCAGTACTTC. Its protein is CASSLEGGETQYF.

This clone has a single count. The CDR3 reads CASSAMGAEVGYTF. CDR3 sequence (DNA): TGTGCCAGCAGCGCCATGGGGGCGGAGGTAGGCTACACCTTC. The chain recombines TRBV13 with TRBJ1-2; D might be TRBD1 (6 bases). This CDR3 comprises 14 residues. V lost 5 bases and J lost 8, with 18 bases in between. The germline gives CDR1 PRHDT, CDR2 FYEKMQ (reference sequence). The full variable domain, in which reference TRBV13 and TRBJ1-2 provide the parts outside the CDR3, is AAGVIQSPRHLIKEKRETATLKCYPIPRHDTVYWYQQGPGQDPQFLISFYEKMQSDKGSIPDRFSAQQFSDYHSELNMSSLELGDSALYFCASSAMGAEVGYTFGSGTRLTVV.

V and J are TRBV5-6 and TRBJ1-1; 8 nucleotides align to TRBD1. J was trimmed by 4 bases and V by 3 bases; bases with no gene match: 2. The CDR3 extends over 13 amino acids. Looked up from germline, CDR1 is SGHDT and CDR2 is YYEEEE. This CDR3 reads CASSSTGGTEAFF. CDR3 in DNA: TGTGCCAGCAGCTCTACAGGGGGCACTGAAGCTTTCTTT.

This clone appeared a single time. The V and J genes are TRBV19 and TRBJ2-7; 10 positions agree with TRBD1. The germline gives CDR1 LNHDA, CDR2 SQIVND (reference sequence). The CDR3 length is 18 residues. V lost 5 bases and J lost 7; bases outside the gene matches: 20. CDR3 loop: CASSSRTGTGAHDVEQYF. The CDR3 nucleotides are TGTGCCAGTAGTTCGCGCACCGGGACAGGGGCTCATGATGTTGAGCAGTACTTC.

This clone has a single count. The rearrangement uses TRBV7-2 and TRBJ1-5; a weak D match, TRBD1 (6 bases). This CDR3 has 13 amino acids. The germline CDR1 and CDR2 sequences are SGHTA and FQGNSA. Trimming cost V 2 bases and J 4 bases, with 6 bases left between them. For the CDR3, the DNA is TGTGCCAGCAGCTTAAGGGGGAATCAGCCCCAGCATTTT. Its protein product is CASSLRGNQPQHF.

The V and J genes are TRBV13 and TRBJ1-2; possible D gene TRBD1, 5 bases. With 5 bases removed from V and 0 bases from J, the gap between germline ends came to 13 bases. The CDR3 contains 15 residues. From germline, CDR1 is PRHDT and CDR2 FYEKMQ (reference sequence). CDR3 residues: CASSGQQVSNYGYTF. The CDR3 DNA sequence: TGTGCCAGCAGCGGTCAACAGGTCTCTAACTATGGCTACACCTTC.

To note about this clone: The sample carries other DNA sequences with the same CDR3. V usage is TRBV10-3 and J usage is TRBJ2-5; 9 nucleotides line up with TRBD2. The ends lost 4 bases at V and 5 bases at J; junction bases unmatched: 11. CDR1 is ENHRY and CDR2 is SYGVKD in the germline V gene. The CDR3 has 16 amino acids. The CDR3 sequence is CAISVGASGGLETQYF. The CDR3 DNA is TGTGCCATCAGTGTGGGTGCGAGCGGGGGGCTGGAGACCCAGTACTTC.

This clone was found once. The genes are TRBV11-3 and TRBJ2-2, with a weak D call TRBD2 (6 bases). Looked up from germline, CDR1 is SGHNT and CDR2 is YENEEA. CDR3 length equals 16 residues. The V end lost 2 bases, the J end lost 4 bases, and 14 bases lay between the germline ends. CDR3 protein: CASSLFGQGGTGELFF. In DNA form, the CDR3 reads TGTGCCAGCAGCTTATTTGGCCAGGGAGGCACCGGGGAGCTGTTTTTT. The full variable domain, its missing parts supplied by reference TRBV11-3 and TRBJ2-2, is EAGVVQSPRYKIIEKKQPVAFWCNPISGHNTLYWYLQNLGQGPELLIRYENEEAVDDSQLPKDRFSAERLKGVDSTLKIQPAELGDSAVYLCASSLFGQGGTGELFFGEGSRLTVL.

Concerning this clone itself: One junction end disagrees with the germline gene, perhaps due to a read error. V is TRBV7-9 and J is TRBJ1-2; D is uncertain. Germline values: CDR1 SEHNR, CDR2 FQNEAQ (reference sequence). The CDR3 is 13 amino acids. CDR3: CSSSPDNNYGYTF. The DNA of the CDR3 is TGTTCCAGCAGCCCAGACAACAACTATGGCTACACCTTC.

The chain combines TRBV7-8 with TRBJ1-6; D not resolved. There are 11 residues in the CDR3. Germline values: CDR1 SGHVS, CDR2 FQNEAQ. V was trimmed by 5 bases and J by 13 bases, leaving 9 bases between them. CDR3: CASSIGFPLHF. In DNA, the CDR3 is TGTGCCAGCAGCATTGGCTTCCCCCTCCACTTT.

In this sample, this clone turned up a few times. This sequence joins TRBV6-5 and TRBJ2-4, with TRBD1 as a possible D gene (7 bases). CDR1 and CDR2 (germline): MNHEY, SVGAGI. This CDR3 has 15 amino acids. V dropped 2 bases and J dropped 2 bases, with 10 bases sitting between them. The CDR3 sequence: CASSYQGGSKNIQYF. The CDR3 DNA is TGTGCCAGCAGTTACCAGGGGGGTTCCAAAAACATTCAGTACTTC.

The CDR3 DNA reads as TGTGCCAGCAAAGAAACCCGGAGGGGGGAGCTGTTTTTT. Its translation: CASKETRRGELFF. The genes are TRBV2 and TRBJ2-2, with D possibly TRBD2 on 5 matching bases. The CDR3 is 13 residues long. Germline V lookup: CDR1 SNHLY, CDR2 FYNNEI. The V gene lost 7 bases and the J gene lost 8 bases, with 14 bases spanning the gap.

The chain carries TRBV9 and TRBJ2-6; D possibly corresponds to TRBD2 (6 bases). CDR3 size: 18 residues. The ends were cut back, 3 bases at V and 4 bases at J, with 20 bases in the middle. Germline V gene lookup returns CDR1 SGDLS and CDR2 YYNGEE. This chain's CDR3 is CASSEGRQLRSGANVLTF. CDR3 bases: TGTGCCAGCAGCGAAGGGAGGCAACTTAGGTCGGGGGCCAACGTCCTGACTTTC.

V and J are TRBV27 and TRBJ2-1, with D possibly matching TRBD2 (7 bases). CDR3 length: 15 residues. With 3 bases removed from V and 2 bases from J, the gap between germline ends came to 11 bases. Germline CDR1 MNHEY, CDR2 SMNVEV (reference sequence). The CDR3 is CASSFPGGPYNEQFF. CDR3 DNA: TGTGCCAGCAGTTTCCCGGGGGGCCCCTACAATGAGCAGTTCTTC.

Written as DNA, the CDR3 is TGTGCCAGCAGCCTCCAGACAGCGAGCTCCTACGAGCAGTACTTC. This encodes CASSLQTASSYEQYF. The rearrangement joins TRBV11-2 to TRBJ2-7; D might be TRBD1 (5 bases). The CDR3 length is 15 residues. Germline loops: CDR1 SGHAT, CDR2 FQNNGV. V was trimmed by 5 bases and J by 0 bases, leaving 14 bases between them.

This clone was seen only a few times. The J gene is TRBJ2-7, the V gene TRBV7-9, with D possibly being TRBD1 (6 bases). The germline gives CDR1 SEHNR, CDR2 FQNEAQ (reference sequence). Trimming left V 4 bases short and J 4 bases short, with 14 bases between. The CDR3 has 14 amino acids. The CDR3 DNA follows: TGTGCCAGCAGCTGGGGACACAGAGATTACGAGCAGTACTTC. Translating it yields CASSWGHRDYEQYF.